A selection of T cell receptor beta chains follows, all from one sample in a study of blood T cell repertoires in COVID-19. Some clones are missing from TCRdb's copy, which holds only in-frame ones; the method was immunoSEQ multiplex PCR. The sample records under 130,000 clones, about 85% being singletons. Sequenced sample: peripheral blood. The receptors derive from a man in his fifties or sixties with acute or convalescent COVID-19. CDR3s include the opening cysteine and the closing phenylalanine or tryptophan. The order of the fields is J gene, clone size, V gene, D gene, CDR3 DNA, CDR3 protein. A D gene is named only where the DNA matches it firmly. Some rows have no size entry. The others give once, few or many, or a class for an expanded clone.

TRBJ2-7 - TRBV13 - TGTGCCAGCAGCTTAGGCCGGCAGGCCGATTACGAGCAGTACTTC CASSLGRQADYEQYF
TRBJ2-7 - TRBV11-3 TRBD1 TGTGCCAGCAGCTTAGTAATGCGGGGACAGGGGTCCTACGAGCAGTACTTC CASSLVMRGQGSYEQYF
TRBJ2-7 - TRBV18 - TGTGCCAGCTCACCTGGACAGTCCTACGAGCAGTACTTC CASSPGQSYEQYF
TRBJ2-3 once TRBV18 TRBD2 TGTGCCAGCTCACCAGCGATCGAAGGGACTAGCAACACAGATACGCAGTATTTT CASSPAIEGTSNTDTQYF
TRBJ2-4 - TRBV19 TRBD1 TGTGCCAGTAGAGAGACAGGGGAGAAAAACATTCAGTACTTC CASRETGEKNIQYF
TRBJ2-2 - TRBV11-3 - TGTGCCAGCAGCTTTCGGACATACGACGGGGAGCTGTTTTTT CASSFRTYDGELFF
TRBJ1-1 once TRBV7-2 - TGTGCCAGCAGCTTCAGCGTAGGCACTGAAGCTTTCTTT CASSFSVGTEAFF
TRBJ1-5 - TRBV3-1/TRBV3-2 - TGTGCCAGCAGCTCTCGAGGAAGCAATCAGCCCCAGCATTTT CASSSRGSNQPQHF
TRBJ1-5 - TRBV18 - TGTGCCAGCTCACCAGGAGGGGATCAGCCCCAGCATTTT CASSPGGDQPQHF
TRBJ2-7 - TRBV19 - TGTGCCAGTAGTATTTTAGCGGAGGGTCTCGACGAGCAGTACTTC CASSILAEGLDEQYF
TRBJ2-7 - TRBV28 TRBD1 TGTGCCAGCAGTTTAGGGACAGGGGGCCAGCAGCAGTACTTC CASSLGTGGQQQYF
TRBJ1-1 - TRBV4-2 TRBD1 TGTGCCAGCAGCCAATTGGGGACAGGGCGCGAAGCTTTCTTT CASSQLGTGREAFF
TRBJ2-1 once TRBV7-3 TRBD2 TGTGCCAGCAGCCCAGGGACTAGCGGGGGGGCCAAGTCGTATGAGCAGTTCTTC CASSPGTSGGAKSYEQFF
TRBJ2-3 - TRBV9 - TGTGCCAGCAGCGAATCAACAGGAGTTGCCACAGATACGCAGTATTTT CASSESTGVATDTQYF
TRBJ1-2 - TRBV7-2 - TGTGCCAGCAGCTTAGGTCAAGGACAGTCCTATGGCTACACCTTC CASSLGQGQSYGYTF
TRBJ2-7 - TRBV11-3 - TGTGCCAGCAGTCCTATAGCGTGGAACTCCTACGAGCAGTACTTC CASSPIAWNSYEQYF
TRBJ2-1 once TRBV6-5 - TGTGCCAGCAGTTCTTTGAACGGGGGCTCCTACAATGAGCAGTTCTTC CASSSLNGGSYNEQFF
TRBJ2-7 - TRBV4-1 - TGCGCCAGCAGCCAAGATAGGACACTCAACGAGCAGTACTTC CASSQDRTLNEQYF
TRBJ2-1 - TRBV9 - TGTGCCAGCAAATCAGGGGTGGGGGCGCAGTTCTTC CASKSGVGAQFF
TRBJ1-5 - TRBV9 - TGTGCCAGCACGGCGGGTGATAGCAATCAGCCCCAGCATTTT CASTAGDSNQPQHF
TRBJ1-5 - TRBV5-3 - TGTGCCAGCCCCGGGGGGGGGCCAAATCAGCCCCAGCATTTT CASPGGGPNQPQHF
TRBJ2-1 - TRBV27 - TGTGCCAGCAGTTTATTCGATGAGCAGTTCTTC CASSLFDEQFF
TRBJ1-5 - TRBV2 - TGTGCCAGCAGTGGGACAGCTAGCAATCAGCCCCAGCATTTT CASSGTASNQPQHF
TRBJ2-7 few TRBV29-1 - TGCAGCGTTGTATACCACAGGGACCAGTACGAGCAGTACTTC CSVVYHRDQYEQYF
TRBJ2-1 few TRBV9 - TGTGCCAGCAGCGTAGCTGAAGACGGGAGCTCCTACAATGAGCAGTTCTTC CASSVAEDGSSYNEQFF
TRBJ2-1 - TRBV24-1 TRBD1 TGTGCCACCAGTGATTTGGTAAGGGACAGGGGGCGGTATGAGCAGTTCTTC CATSDLVRDRGRYEQFF
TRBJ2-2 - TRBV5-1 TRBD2 TGCGCCAGCAGCTTGGGAGTAGCGGGCTCGAACACCGGGGAGCTGTTTTTT CASSLGVAGSNTGELFF
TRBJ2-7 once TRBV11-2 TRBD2 TGTGCCAGCAGCTCTCCGGGACTAGCGAGGTCGGAGCAGTACTTC CASSSPGLARSEQYF
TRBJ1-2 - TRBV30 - TGTGCCTGGAGTACTTACTATGGCTACACCTTC CAWSTYYGYTF
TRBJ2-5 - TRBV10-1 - TGCGCCAGCAGCAAGGCTGGTGGAGAAGAGACCCAGTACTTC CASSKAGGEETQYF
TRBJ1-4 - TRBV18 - TGTGCCAGCTCACCACCGGGACTGACAGTAACTAATGAAAAACTGTTTTTT CASSPPGLTVTNEKLFF
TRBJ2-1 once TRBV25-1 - TGTGCCAGCAGTGAATATCGGAATGAGCAGTTCTTC CASSEYRNEQFF
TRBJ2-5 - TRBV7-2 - TGTGCCAGCAGCACTTACCTAGAGACCCAGTACTTC CASSTYLETQYF
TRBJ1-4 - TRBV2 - TGTGCCAGCAGTAGGGGCCTAGGGGCAACTAATGAAAAACTGTTTTTT CASSRGLGATNEKLFF
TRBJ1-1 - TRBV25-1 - TGTGCCAGCAGTGATAGGGCCAGGGTGGTTTGGGCTTTCTTT CASSDRARVVWAFF
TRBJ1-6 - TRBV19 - TGTGCCAGTAGTCCTGGCGGGGGGCGGACCTATAATTCACCCCTCCACTTT CASSPGGGRTYNSPLHF
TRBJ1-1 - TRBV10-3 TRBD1 TGTGCCATCAGGGAGGACAGGGTAAAGAACACTGAAGCTTTCTTT CAIREDRVKNTEAFF
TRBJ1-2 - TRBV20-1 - TGCAGTGCTAGTACGCGAAACTATGGCTACACCTTC CSASTRNYGYTF
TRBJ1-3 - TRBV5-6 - TGTGCCAGCACCACCCCGGAGTCAGGAAACACCATATATTTT CASTTPESGNTIYF
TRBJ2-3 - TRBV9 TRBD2 TGTGCCAGCAGCGCTGGGAACGGGGGGAGCACAGATACGCAGTATTTT CASSAGNGGSTDTQYF
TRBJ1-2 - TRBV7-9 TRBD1 TGTGCCAGCAGCGGACGCCACAGGGGACATAACTATGGCTACACCTTC CASSGRHRGHNYGYTF
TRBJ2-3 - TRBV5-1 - TGCGCCAGCAGCTTGGGACAGCTCACAGATACGCAGTATTTT CASSLGQLTDTQYF
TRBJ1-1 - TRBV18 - TGTGCCAGCTCTAACACCGGGACACTCAACACTGAAGCTTTCTTT CASSNTGTLNTEAFF
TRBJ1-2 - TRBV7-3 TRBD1 TGTGCCAGCAGCCCAAATCCAGGGGGAGACCCGGGTGGCTACACCTTC CASSPNPGGDPGGYTF
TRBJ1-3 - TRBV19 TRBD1 TGTGCCACCACGACAGGGCACTCTGGAAACACCATATATTTT CATTTGHSGNTIYF
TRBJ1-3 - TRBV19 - TGTGCCAGTAGTGAGACTGGAAACACCATATATTTT CASSETGNTIYF
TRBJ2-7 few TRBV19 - TGTGCCAGTAGTATAGCGGGGGACTGGAAATACGAGCAGTACTTC CASSIAGDWKYEQYF